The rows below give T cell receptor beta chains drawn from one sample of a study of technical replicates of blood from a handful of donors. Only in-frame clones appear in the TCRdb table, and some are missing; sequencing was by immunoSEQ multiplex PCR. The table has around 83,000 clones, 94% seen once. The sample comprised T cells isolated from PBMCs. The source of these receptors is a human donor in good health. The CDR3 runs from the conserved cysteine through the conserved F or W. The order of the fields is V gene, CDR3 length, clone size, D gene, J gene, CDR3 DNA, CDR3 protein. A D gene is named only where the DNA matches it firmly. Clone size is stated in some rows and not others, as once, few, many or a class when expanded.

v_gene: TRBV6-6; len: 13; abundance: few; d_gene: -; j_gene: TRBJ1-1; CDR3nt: TGTGCCAGCAGGAGGGAGGTGGACACTGAAGCTTTCTTT; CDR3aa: CASRREVDTEAFF
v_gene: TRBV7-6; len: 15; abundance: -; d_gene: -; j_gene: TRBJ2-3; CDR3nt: TGTGCCAGCAGCTTAGCGACAGTGCAGGCCGATACGCAGTATTTT; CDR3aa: CASSLATVQADTQYF
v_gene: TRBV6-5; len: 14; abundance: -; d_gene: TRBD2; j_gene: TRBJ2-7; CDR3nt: TGTGCCAGCAGTTCCGGGACTAGCGGTTACGAGCAGTACTTC; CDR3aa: CASSSGTSGYEQYF
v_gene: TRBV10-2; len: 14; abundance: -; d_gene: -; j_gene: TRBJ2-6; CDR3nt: TGCGCCAGCAGTTCACGGTCCGGGGCCAACGTCCTGACTTTC; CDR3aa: CASSSRSGANVLTF
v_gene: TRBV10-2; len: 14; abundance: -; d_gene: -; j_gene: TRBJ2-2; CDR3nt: TGCGCCAGCAGTGTCCCCTATGACACCGGGGAGCTGTTTTTT; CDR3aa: CASSVPYDTGELFF
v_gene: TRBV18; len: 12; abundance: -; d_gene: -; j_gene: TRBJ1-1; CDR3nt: TGTGCCAGCTCACCGTACACAGGAGAAGCTTTCTTT; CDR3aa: CASSPYTGEAFF
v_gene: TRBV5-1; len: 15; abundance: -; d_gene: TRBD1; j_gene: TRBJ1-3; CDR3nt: TGCGCCAGCAGGCCAACAGGGGGCAGTGGAAACACCATATATTTT; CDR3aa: CASRPTGGSGNTIYF
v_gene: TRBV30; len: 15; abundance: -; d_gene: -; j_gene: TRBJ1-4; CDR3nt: TGTGCCTGGAGTAAAAAGACACTGATGAATGAAAAACTGTTTTTT; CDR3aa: CAWSKKTLMNEKLFF
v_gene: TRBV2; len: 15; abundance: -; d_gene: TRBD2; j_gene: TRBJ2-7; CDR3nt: TGTGCCAGCGGTCCCTCGGGACTAGCGGGAGTGGGGCAGTACTTC; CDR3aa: CASGPSGLAGVGQYF
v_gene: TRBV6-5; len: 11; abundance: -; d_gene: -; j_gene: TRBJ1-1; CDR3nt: TGTGCCAGCAGTTCTGGCCCGGGAGCTTTCTTT; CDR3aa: CASSSGPGAFF
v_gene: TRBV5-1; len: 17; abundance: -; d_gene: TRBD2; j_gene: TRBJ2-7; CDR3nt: TGCGCCAGCAGCTCTCACCCCGGGACTAGCGGTGTTTACGAGCAGTACTTC; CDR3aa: CASSSHPGTSGVYEQYF
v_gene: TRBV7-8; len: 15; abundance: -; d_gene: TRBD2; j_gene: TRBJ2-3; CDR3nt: TGTGCCAGCAGCCGCAGACTAGCGGAGACAGATACGCAGTATTTT; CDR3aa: CASSRRLAETDTQYF
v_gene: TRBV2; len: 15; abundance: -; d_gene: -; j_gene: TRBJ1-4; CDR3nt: TGTGCCAGCAGTGAAGCTGGGGGGGCAAGGGAAAAACTGTTTTTT; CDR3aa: CASSEAGGAREKLFF
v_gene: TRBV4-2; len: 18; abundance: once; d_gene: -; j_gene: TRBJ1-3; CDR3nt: TGTGCCAGCAGCCAAGTTGCGGGAGCACTCAGCTCTGGAAACACCATATATTTT; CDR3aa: CASSQVAGALSSGNTIYF
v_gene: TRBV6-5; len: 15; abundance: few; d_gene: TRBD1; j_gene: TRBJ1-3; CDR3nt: TGTGCCAGCAGTTACACCGGGACAGCTGGAAACACCATATATTTT; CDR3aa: CASSYTGTAGNTIYF
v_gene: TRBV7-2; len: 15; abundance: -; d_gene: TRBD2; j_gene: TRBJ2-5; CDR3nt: TGTGCCAGCAAAATAGCGGGAGGATGGCAAGAGACCCAGTACTTC; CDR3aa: CASKIAGGWQETQYF
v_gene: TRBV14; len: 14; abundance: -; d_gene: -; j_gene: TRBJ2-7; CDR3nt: TGTGCCAGCAGCCCCCCGGACAGCAGCTACGAGCAGTACTTC; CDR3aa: CASSPPDSSYEQYF
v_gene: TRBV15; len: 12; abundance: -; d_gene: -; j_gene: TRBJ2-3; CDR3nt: TGTGCCACCAGCGTCGCAGCAGATACGCAGTATTTT; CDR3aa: CATSVAADTQYF
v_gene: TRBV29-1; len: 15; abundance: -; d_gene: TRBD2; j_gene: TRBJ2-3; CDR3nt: TGCAGCCATACGGGGGGGGTAAGAGGTACAGATACGCAGTATTTT; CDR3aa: CSHTGGVRGTDTQYF
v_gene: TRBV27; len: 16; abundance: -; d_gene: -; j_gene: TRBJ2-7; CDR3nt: TGTGCCAGCAGAGGGAAGGGGTCCCATCTTTCCTACGAGCAGTACTTC; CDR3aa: CASRGKGSHLSYEQYF
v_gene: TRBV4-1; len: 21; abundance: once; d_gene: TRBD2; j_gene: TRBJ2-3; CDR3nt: TGCGCCAGCAGCGGACTCGGGACAAATCTAGCGGGGGGGCAATACGCAGATACGCAGTATTTT; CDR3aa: CASSGLGTNLAGGQYADTQYF
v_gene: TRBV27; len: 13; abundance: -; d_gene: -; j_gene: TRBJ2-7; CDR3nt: TGTGCCAGCAGTCCCGGAAGAGGCTACGAGCAGTACTTC; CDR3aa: CASSPGRGYEQYF
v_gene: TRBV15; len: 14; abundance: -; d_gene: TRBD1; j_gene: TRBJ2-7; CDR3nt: TGTGCCACCAGCAGTCCGGGACAGCCTCGAGAGCAGTACTTC; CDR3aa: CATSSPGQPREQYF
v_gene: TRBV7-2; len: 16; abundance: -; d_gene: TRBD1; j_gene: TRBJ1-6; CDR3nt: TGTGCCAGCAGCTCCCGCCCGGGACAGGGGAATTCACCCCTCCACTTT; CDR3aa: CASSSRPGQGNSPLHF
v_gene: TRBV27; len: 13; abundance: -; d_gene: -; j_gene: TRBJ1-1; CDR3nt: TGTGCCAGCAGTTTTCCAGGTCACACTGAAGCTTTCTTT; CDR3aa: CASSFPGHTEAFF
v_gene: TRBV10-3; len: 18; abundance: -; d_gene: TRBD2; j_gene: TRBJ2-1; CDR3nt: TGTGCCATCAGTGAGCGGGGGGGACTAGCGGTTTCCTACAATGAGCAGTTCTTC; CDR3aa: CAISERGGLAVSYNEQFF
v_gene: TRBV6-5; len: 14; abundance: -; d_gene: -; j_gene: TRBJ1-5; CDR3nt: TGTGCCAGCAGTTACGGCGGGACCAATCAGCCCCAGCATTTT; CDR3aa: CASSYGGTNQPQHF
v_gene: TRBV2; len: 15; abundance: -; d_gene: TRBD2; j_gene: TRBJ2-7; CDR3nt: TGTGCCAGCAGTGGGGCTAGCGGGACCTCCTACGAGCAGTACTTC; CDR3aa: CASSGASGTSYEQYF
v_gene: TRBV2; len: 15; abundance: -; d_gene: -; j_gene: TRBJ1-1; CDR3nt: TGTGCTATTACAAGCCCCGAACAGGGAGATACTGAAGCTTTCTTT; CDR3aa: CAITSPEQGDTEAFF
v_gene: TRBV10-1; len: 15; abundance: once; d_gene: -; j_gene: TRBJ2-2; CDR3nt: TGCGCCAGCAGCCGGGACACCGCGAACACCGGGGAGCTGTTTTTT; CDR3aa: CASSRDTANTGELFF
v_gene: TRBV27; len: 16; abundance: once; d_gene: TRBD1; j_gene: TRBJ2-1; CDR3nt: TGTGCCAGCAGTTTATCGCAGGCAGGGGGTAACAATGAGCAGTTCTTC; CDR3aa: CASSLSQAGGNNEQFF
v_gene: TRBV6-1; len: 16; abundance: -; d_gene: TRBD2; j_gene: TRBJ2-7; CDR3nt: TGTGCCAGCAGTGGACGTTTAGGAGGGGAGGGCTACGAGCAGTACTTC; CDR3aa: CASSGRLGGEGYEQYF
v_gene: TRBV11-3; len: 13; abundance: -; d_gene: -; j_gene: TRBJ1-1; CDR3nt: TGTGCCAGCAGCATAATTGCCAGGGATGAAGCTTTCTTT; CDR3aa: CASSIIARDEAFF
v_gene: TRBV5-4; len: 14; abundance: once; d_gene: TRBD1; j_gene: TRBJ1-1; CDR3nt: TGTGCCAGCAGCTTGACAGGGGCGAACACTGAAGCTTTCTTT; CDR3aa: CASSLTGANTEAFF
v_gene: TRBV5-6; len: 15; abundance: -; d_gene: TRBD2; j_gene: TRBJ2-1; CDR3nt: TGTGCCAGCAGCTTTGTAACTAGCGACTACAATGAGCAGTTCTTC; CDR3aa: CASSFVTSDYNEQFF
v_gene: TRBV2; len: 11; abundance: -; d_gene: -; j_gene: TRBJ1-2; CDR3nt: TGTGCCACCTCTCGTGGAGACGGCTACACCTTC; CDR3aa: CATSRGDGYTF
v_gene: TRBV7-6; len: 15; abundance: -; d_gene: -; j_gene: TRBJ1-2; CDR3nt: TGTGCCAGCAGCTTAGCTCGTTTCTCCCGGGGTGGCTACACCTTC; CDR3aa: CASSLARFSRGGYTF
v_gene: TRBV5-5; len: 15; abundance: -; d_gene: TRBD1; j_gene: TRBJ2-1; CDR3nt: TGTGCCAGCAGCTTGGGGGACAGGGATTACAATGAGCAGTTCTTC; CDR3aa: CASSLGDRDYNEQFF
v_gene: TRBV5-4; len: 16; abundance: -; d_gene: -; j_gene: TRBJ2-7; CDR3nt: TGTGCCAGCAGCTTGGGCGGAACACACGTTCTGTACGAGCAGTACTTC; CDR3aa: CASSLGGTHVLYEQYF
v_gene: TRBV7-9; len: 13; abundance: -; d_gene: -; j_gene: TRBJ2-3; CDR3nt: TGTGCCAGCAGGCAGGGGGGACCAGATACGCAGTATTTT; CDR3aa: CASRQGGPDTQYF
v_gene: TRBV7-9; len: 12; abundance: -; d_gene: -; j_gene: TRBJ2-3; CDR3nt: TGTGCCAGCAGTCGGGGGGCCGATACGCAGTATTTT; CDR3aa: CASSRGADTQYF
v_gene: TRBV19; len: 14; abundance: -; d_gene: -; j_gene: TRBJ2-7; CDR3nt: TGTGCCAGTTCTTGGGGGCGGAACTCCTACGAGCAGTACTTC; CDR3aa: CASSWGRNSYEQYF
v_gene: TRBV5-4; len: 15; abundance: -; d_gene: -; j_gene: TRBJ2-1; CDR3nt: TGTGCCAGCAGCCTGGAACCGAGCTCCTACAATGAGCAGTTCTTC; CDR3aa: CASSLEPSSYNEQFF